This record looks at one T cell receptor beta chain sequence and its context. This sample was included in a study of blood T cell repertoires in COVID-19. Study-level background: Material from acute and convalescent COVID-19 was sourced from the United States, Italy and Spain.

Under the authors' procedure: Estimation of nucleated cell counts was performed using reference gene primer amplification. Data came from immunoSEQ multiplex PCR; TCRdb stores just in-frame clones and leaves some out. V, J and clone size are taken as reported in that table, and D and trimming were inferred from the DNA itself. The sample includes 250,000 to 350,000 clones, 90% of them seen just once. Before being deemed recovered, Cohort 3 donors had two negative PCRs, clearance, or symptom resolution. Germline CDR1 reads SGHDT; CDR2 reads YYEEEE. CDR3 length: 12 amino acids. The V gene lost 0 bases and the J gene lost 6 bases, with 6 bases spanning the gap.

This chain links TRBV5-6 with TRBJ2-5; no firm D call. Sequencing used PBMCs or T cells enriched from blood (not recorded which). The sequence came from a man aged 55 to 70 who had recovered from COVID-19. Here the CDR3 reads CASSLAAKTQYF. CDR3 coding DNA: TGTGCCAGCAGCTTGGCCGCGAAGACCCAGTACTTC.